This note documents a single T cell receptor (beta chain) sequence. Time point: cycle 4 day 1 (C4D1), after around six weeks of nivolumab. Every patient relapsed after autologous stem cell transplantation, and brentuximab vedotin exposure varied. The entry originates in a study of PD-1 blockade in classical Hodgkin lymphoma. In germline, CDR1 is SGHTA, CDR2 FQGNSA. This CDR3 is built from 16 residues. Trimming stripped 5 bases from V and 3 bases from J, with 20 bases between. Method: immunoSEQ multiplex PCR; TCRdb's copy keeps in-frame clones and lacks some. The sample carries some 90,000 clones, roughly 78% recorded once.

This clonotype originated in a human donor with classical Hodgkin lymphoma. The rearrangement uses TRBV7-2 and TRBJ2-7; a possible D gene is TRBD1 (7 bases). The sample was peripheral blood mononuclear cells (PBMCs), taken before the fourth cycle of nivolumab. The CDR3 region is CASSTGGGDPVYEQYF. Written as DNA, the CDR3 is TGTGCCAGCAGCACCGGAGGGGGCGATCCGGTCTACGAGCAGTACTTC. The whole variable domain, remainder taken from reference TRBV7-2 and TRBJ2-7, is GAGVSQSPSNKVTEKGKDVELRCDPISGHTALYWYRQSLGQGLEFLIYFQGNSAPDKSGLPSDRFSAERTGGSVSTLTIQRTQQEDSAVYLCASSTGGGDPVYEQYFGPGTRLTVT.